This T cell receptor beta chain stems from a study of cytotoxic CD8 clonotypes in ibrutinib-treated CLL. About the study: In all, roughly twelve patients were relapsed/refractory, some 16 were treatment-naive and around 17 were IGHV unmutated. Responses: some 24 partial, 2 complete; after median approximately 68 months, approximately 14 stayed remitted, around twelve progressed. Response material was collected after a median about 12 months of treatment, range 6 to 36. Study-level points and caveats: Higher clonality was seen at ibrutinib response and a return toward baseline at progression.

TCRdb's copy holds only in-frame clones and misses some; the assay was immunoSEQ multiplex PCR. This table holds approximately 91,000 clones, 79% found once. This clone was seen a few times. Antigen specificity is unknown. V dropped 10 bases and J dropped 3; count of bases not matched to a gene: 9. There are 13 residues in the CDR3. The germline V gene has CDR1 MNHEY and CDR2 SVGAGI. This receptor was taken from a human donor with chronic lymphocytic leukemia. J is TRBJ2-7 and V is TRBV6-5, with 7 positions matching TRBD2. Specimen: PBMCs, collected after 12 months of ibrutinib treatment. CDR3 in amino acids: CATRAGPDYEQYF. CDR3 DNA: TGTGCCACACGAGCGGGACCAGACTACGAGCAGTACTTC.